The next 13 T cell receptor beta chains were all read from a single sample in a study of CD8 T cells in ankylosing spondylitis. Each CDR3 protein gets one entry after TCRdb re-called the 5' RACE reads with MiXCR. The sample includes approximately 200,000 distinct CDR3 sequences, about 13% of them seen just once. The sequenced sample consisted of blood, either unsorted or a sorted T cell fraction (not recorded which). The receptors shown here come from a male donor with ankylosing spondylitis or in good health (not recorded which).

This clonotype appeared a few times. V usage is TRBV19 and J usage is TRBJ2-1, with 7 bases that match TRBD1. The CDR3 is 15 residues long. The V gene's germline CDR1 is LNHDA and CDR2 SQIVND (reference sequence). Trimming at V came to 3 bases and at J to 2 bases, leaving 4 bases not matched to a gene. This CDR3 reads CASSITGQPYNEQFF. For the CDR3, the DNA is TGTGCCAGTAGTATCACGGGACAGCCCTACAATGAGCAGTTCTTC. Drawing the rest from reference TRBV19 and TRBJ2-1, the complete variable domain is DGGITQSPKYLFRKEGQNVTLSCEQNLNHDAMYWYRQDPGQGLRLIYYSQIVNDFQKGDIAEGYSVSREKKESFPLTVTSAQKNPTAFYLCASSITGQPYNEQFFGPGTRLTVL.

V is TRBV7-9 and J is TRBJ1-1; TRBD1 matches at 10 bases. Germline CDR1 and CDR2: SEHNR and FQNEAQ (reference sequence). V dropped 6 bases and J dropped 6; count of bases not matched to a gene: 7. The CDR3 covers 14 residues. CDR3 region: CASRGQGGYPEAFF. As DNA, the CDR3 is TGTGCCAGCAGAGGACAGGGGGGCTACCCTGAAGCTTTCTTT.

This clonotype was counted only a few times. The chain uses TRBV12-3 or TRBV12-4 and TRBJ2-2, with D possibly matching TRBD2 (7 bases). This CDR3 is built from 16 residues. V dropped 7 bases and J dropped 5 bases, with 20 bases sitting between them. The CDR3 is CASTPWGGGGTGELFF. The CDR3 nucleotides are TGTGCCAGCACCCCTTGGGGCGGGGGCGGGACCGGGGAGCTGTTTTTT.

This clonotype turned up a few times. V usage is TRBV11-2 and J usage is TRBJ2-7, with 12 bases that match TRBD1. The trim removed 8 bases at V and 6 bases at J, leaving 2 bases unmatched. Germline V gene data show CDR1 as SGHAT and CDR2 as FQNNGV. The length of the CDR3 is 12 residues. CDR3 amino acids: CASGTGGAEQYF. The CDR3 bases are TGTGCCAGCGGGACAGGGGGCGCCGAGCAGTACTTC.

The table lists this clonotype with many counts. This chain uses TRBV7-9 with TRBJ2-2, with D perhaps TRBD1 or TRBD2 (5 bases each). Trimming took 2 bases from V and 6 from J, leaving 10 bases between them. The CDR3 consists of 14 residues. Germline CDR1 is SEHNR and CDR2 is FQNEAQ (reference sequence). CDR3 in DNA: TGTGCCAGCAGCTTACCCGGGGCCGCCGGGGAGCTGTTTTTT. Its protein is CASSLPGAAGELFF. The variable domain in full, with the rest retrieved from reference TRBV7-9 and TRBJ2-2, is DTGVSQNPRHKITKRGQNVTFRCDPISEHNRLYWYRQTLGQGPEFLTYFQNEAQLEKSRLLSDRFSAERPKGSFSTLEIQRTEQGDSAMYLCASSLPGAAGELFFGEGSRLTVL.

V usage is TRBV14 and J usage is TRBJ2-3; D gene uncertain. The ends were cut back, 0 bases at V and 5 bases at J, with 9 bases in the middle. CDR3 length: 14 amino acids. From germline, CDR1 is SGHDN and CDR2 FVKESK. Here the CDR3 DNA reads TGTGCCAGCAGCCAAGATAGGTCGGAAGATACGCAGTATTTT. Its protein product is CASSQDRSEDTQYF.

This clonotype was detected ten times or more. The chain joins TRBV12-3 or TRBV12-4 to TRBJ2-7, with D possibly called TRBD1 or TRBD2 (5 bases each). Trimming stripped 3 bases from V and 1 base from J, with 10 bases between. This CDR3 is 14 amino acids long. CDR3 region: CASSFGTASYEQYF. The CDR3 DNA reads TGTGCCAGCAGTTTCGGGACGGCTTCCTACGAGCAGTACTTC.

This clonotype was found a few times. V usage is TRBV6-5 and J usage is TRBJ1-2; D is possibly TRBD1 (6 bases). Germline V gene data show CDR1 as MNHEY and CDR2 as SVGAGI. The V end was cut by 6 bases, the J end by 4 bases, with 6 bases between. The CDR3 is 11 amino acids. The CDR3 loop reads CASRGAYGYTF. The CDR3 DNA sequence: TGTGCCAGCAGGGGGGCCTATGGCTACACCTTC.

V gene TRBV27 combines with J gene TRBJ2-3; D possibly corresponds to TRBD1 (6 bases). The V gene's germline CDR1 is MNHEY and CDR2 SMNVEV (reference sequence). There are 14 residues in the CDR3. V lost 5 bases, J lost 6 bases, and 15 bases lay in between. CDR3 bases: TGTGCCAGCAGTCCGACAGGTTTGGGGGATACGCAGTATTTT. This sequence encodes CASSPTGLGDTQYF.

The chain uses TRBV6-5 and TRBJ2-7, with TRBD2 matching 8 bases. This CDR3 is 15 amino acids long. J was trimmed by 6 bases and V by 0 bases; bases with no gene match: 7. CDR1 MNHEY and CDR2 SVGAGI come from the germline V gene. CDR3 nucleotide sequence: TGTGCCAGCAGTTACTCCGGCGGGGGGCCCGGCGAGCAGTACTTC. Protein product: CASSYSGGGPGEQYF.

This clonotype showed up just a few times. The chain uses TRBV10-3 and TRBJ2-1; 10 bases line up with TRBD2. This CDR3 has 16 amino acids. Germline values: CDR1 ENHRY, CDR2 SYGVKD. V dropped 8 bases and J dropped 4; count of bases not matched to a gene: 11. The CDR3 DNA follows: TGTGCCATCGGGTGGGTAGCGGGAGGCTCTTACAATGAGCAGTTCTTC. This gives the protein CAIGWVAGGSYNEQFF.

The V gene is TRBV13, the J gene TRBJ2-7; tentatively, D is TRBD1 (6 bases). The CDR3 extends over 14 amino acids. The V and J ends lost 5 bases and 4 bases respectively, with 15 bases between them. Germline CDR1 is PRHDT and CDR2 is FYEKMQ (reference sequence). The CDR3 coding sequence is TGTGCCAGCAGCGGATTACAGGGTCGTTACGAGCAGTACTTC. Amino acids: CASSGLQGRYEQYF.

Many counts were recorded for this clonotype. The V gene is TRBV5-5, the J gene TRBJ2-1; D is ambiguous. V shed 0 bases and J shed 4 bases, with 14 bases lying between them. The CDR3 is 16 residues long. Germline V lookup: CDR1 SGHKS, CDR2 YYEKEE (reference sequence). CDR3 sequence: CASSLASAHGYNEQFF. In DNA, the CDR3 is TGTGCCAGCAGCTTGGCTTCAGCCCATGGGTACAATGAGCAGTTCTTC.